This paragraph reports one TCR beta chain. Authors' methods: Estimation of nucleated cell counts was performed using reference gene primer amplification. This table comes from immunoSEQ multiplex PCR, and its TCRdb copy is limited to in-frame clones, with some not included. The V and J calls and clone size were taken over from that table, and D and trimming were inferred from the DNA. This table holds some 97,000 clones, 90% found once. The data originate from a study of blood T cell repertoires in COVID-19. Study overall: Acute-phase and convalescent COVID-19 samples originated in the United States, Italy and Spain.

The CDR3 totals 15 residues. V was shortened by 6 bases and J by 4 bases, with 18 bases between the two germline ends. The germline gives CDR1 MNHEY, CDR2 SVGAGI. The source material was peripheral blood. The clonotype originates from a man aged 50 or older with acute or convalescent COVID-19. This sequence joins TRBV6-5 and TRBJ2-5, with a possible D match to TRBD1 (6 bases). CDR3 nucleotides: TGTGCCAGCAGGGGGGCCTGGCAGGTTGCAGAGACCCAGTACTTC. It is translated as CASRGAWQVAETQYF.